Given below is one TCR beta chain in context. The method was immunoSEQ multiplex PCR; TCRdb's version includes in-frame clones alone and lacks a portion of them. The sample lists nearly 55,000 clones, 65% to 85% seen once, with less than 20% in the top ten. Each patient's relapse followed autologous stem cell transplantation, and brentuximab vedotin exposure varied. These data belong to a study of PD-1 blockade in classical Hodgkin lymphoma. The CDR3 totals 12 residues. V was pared by 6 bases and J by 3 bases, with 2 bases of the junction left unmatched. Germline V gene data show CDR1 as SGHRS and CDR2 as YFSETQ.

V gene TRBV5-1 combines with J gene TRBJ2-7; TRBD1 agrees at 8 bases. Sequenced material: peripheral blood mononuclear cells (PBMCs), taken at baseline. This sequence originates from a human donor with classical Hodgkin lymphoma. This chain's CDR3 is CASKDRDYEQYF. The DNA for the CDR3 is TGCGCCAGCAAGGACAGGGACTACGAGCAGTACTTC. The full variable domain, its missing parts supplied by reference TRBV5-1 and TRBJ2-7, is KAGVTQTPRYLIKTRGQQVTLSCSPISGHRSVSWYQQTPGQGLQFLFEYFSETQRNKGNFPGRFSGRQFSNSRSEMNVSTLELGDSALYLCASKDRDYEQYFGPGTRLTVT.